The 8 T cell receptor beta chains reported below all come from one sample, sequenced in a study of blood T cell repertoires in COVID-19. Some clones are missing from TCRdb's copy, which holds only in-frame ones; the method was immunoSEQ multiplex PCR. Among about 170,000 clones, roughly 85% were seen once, and the ten largest hold around a fifth. The sequencing input was PBMCs or T cells enriched from blood (not recorded which). The receptor source for this set is a woman aged 70-85 years in a cohort exposed to, infected with or recovered from COVID-19 (not recorded which).

This clone was observed a handful of times. The rearrangement links TRBV6-5 to TRBJ1-1; possibly TRBD1 for D (6 bases). The V end was cut by 2 bases, the J end by 5 bases, with 15 bases between. The CDR3 contains 15 residues. Germline V gene data show CDR1 as MNHEY and CDR2 as SVGAGI. CDR3: CASSYQGISGTEAFF. The CDR3 nucleotides are TGTGCCAGCAGTTACCAGGGGATATCGGGTACTGAAGCTTTCTTT.

The chain has TRBV5-8 and TRBJ1-4; D not resolved. Trimming took 3 bases from V and 0 from J, leaving 9 bases between them. Germline V gives CDR1 SGHTS, CDR2 YDEGEE. There are 15 residues in the CDR3. CDR3 loop: CASSSRVTTNEKLFF. CDR3 DNA: TGTGCCAGCAGCTCGAGGGTTACAACTAATGAAAAACTGTTTTTT.

This chain joins TRBV27 and TRBJ1-2; the match to TRBD1 covers 9 bases. Germline CDR1 is MNHEY and CDR2 is SMNVEV (reference sequence). V dropped 3 bases and J dropped 8; count of bases not matched to a gene: 10. The CDR3 is 15 amino acids. The CDR3 DNA reads as TGTGCCAGCAGTTTTAGTCCCGGGACAGGGACGGGCTACACCTTC. Translating it yields CASSFSPGTGTGYTF.

The J gene is TRBJ1-6, the V gene TRBV7-9; 9 bases match TRBD1. V trimming: 6 bases; J trimming: 14 bases; junction bases outside the gene matches: 8. The CDR3 has 13 residues. Per the germline V gene, CDR1 is SEHNR and CDR2 is FQNEAQ (reference sequence). Here the CDR3 DNA reads TGTGCCAGCAGTTTTATCGGACAGGGGTCCCTCCACTTT. This sequence encodes CASSFIGQGSLHF. Supplemented by reference TRBV7-9 and TRBJ1-6, the full variable domain reads DTGVSQNPRHKITKRGQNVTFRCDPISEHNRLYWYRQTLGQGPEFLTYFQNEAQLEKSRLLSDRFSAERPKGSFSTLEIQRTEQGDSAMYLCASSFIGQGSLHFGNGTRLTVT.

The V gene is TRBV3-1 (or the pseudogene TRBV3-2), the J gene TRBJ1-1, with D uncertain. The CDR3 totals 14 residues. Trimming took off 4 bases at V and 5 bases at J, with 14 bases between the two ends. The germline gives CDR1 LGHDT, CDR2 YNNKEL (reference sequence). The CDR3 loop reads CASSLRLAGTEAFF. The DNA for the CDR3 is TGTGCCAGCAGCCTTCGCCTGGCGGGTACTGAAGCTTTCTTT.

Comments on this clone: Sequence at one end of the junction differs from germline and may be a read error. Other DNA sequences in this specimen translate into the identical CDR3. This rearrangement joins TRBV5-1 to TRBJ2-1, with D unresolved. Looked up from germline, CDR1 is SGHRS and CDR2 is YFSETQ. The CDR3 consists of 11 residues. The CDR3 region has the DNA TGCGCCAGCAGTTTGGTTGGCGAGCAGTTCTTC. Translated: CASSLVGEQFF.

This clone was picked up one time. The chain recombines TRBV7-2 with TRBJ1-3; the D gene is possibly TRBD1 (5 bases). The CDR3 contains 13 residues. The germline gives CDR1 SGHTA, CDR2 FQGNSA. V lost 8 bases and J lost 4, with 12 bases in between. CDR3 sequence (DNA): TGTGCCAGCTTAAGGGGCATCGGAAACACCATATATTTT. Residues: CASLRGIGNTIYF.

This sequence joins TRBV7-3 and TRBJ2-2; TRBD1 aligns across 9 bases. V shed 5 bases and J 7 bases; nucleotides not matched to a gene: 8. The CDR3 covers 15 residues. Germline CDR1 is SGHTA and CDR2 is FQGTGA. The CDR3 reads CASSTTGGAGGELFF. The CDR3 nucleotides are TGTGCCAGCAGCACAACAGGGGGCGCAGGCGGGGAGCTGTTTTTT.